The following is a T cell receptor beta chain sequence with its context. The entry originates in a study of OX40 agonist ivuxolimab in advanced cancers. Germline V gene data show CDR1 as MDHEN and CDR2 as SYDVKM. This CDR3 has 16 amino acids. V trimming: 2 bases; J trimming: 4 bases; junction bases outside the gene matches: 7. Using immunoSEQ multiplex PCR, the repertoire was profiled, and TCRdb retains in-frame clones only, with some absent. The sample includes more than 55,000 clones, around 90% of them seen just once. The chain is built from TRBV28 and TRBJ1-2, with TRBD1 matching over 10 bases. Specimen: CD4+ or CD8+ T cells sorted from blood, collected in a trial of the OX40 agonist ivuxolimab. This TCR derives from an adult with an advanced solid tumor such as melanoma, head and neck, liver or kidney cancer. The CDR3: CASSLPSGQGTYGYTF. The CDR3 DNA sequence: TGTGCCAGCAGTTTACCCTCGGGACAGGGGACCTATGGCTACACCTTC.